These 29 T cell receptor beta chains originate from one sample sequenced in a study of OX40 agonist ivuxolimab in advanced cancers. Assay used: immunoSEQ multiplex PCR; TCRdb lists only in-frame clones, some missing. This table holds about 70,000 clones, 80% to 90% found once. Sequencing used CD4+ or CD8+ T cells sorted from blood, obtained in a trial of the OX40 agonist ivuxolimab. All receptors derive from an adult with an advanced solid tumor such as melanoma, head and neck, liver or kidney cancer.

The chain joins TRBV5-1 to TRBJ2-1; TRBD1 aligns across 8 bases. CDR3 length: 15 amino acids. V was pared by 1 base and J by 5 bases, with 5 bases of the junction left unmatched. Germline V CDR1 and CDR2: SGHRS, YFSETQ. CDR3 DNA sequence: TGCGCCAGCAGCTTGATACAGGGGGGTAACAATGAGCAGTTCTTC. It encodes CASSLIQGGNNEQFF. The full variable domain, in which reference TRBV5-1 and TRBJ2-1 provide the parts outside the CDR3, is KAGVTQTPRYLIKTRGQQVTLSCSPISGHRSVSWYQQTPGQGLQFLFEYFSETQRNKGNFPGRFSGRQFSNSRSEMNVSTLELGDSALYLCASSLIQGGNNEQFFGPGTRLTVL.

The chain uses TRBV28 and TRBJ2-7; 8 positions match TRBD2. The germline CDR1 and CDR2 sequences are MDHEN and SYDVKM. The CDR3 consists of 15 residues. With 3 bases clipped from V and 2 bases from J, the junction kept 6 bases outside the gene matches. DNA of the CDR3: TGTGCCAGCAGTTTCCTTAGCGGGGTCACCTACGAGCAGTACTTC. It yields the protein CASSFLSGVTYEQYF.

V is TRBV18 and J is TRBJ1-5, with 9 bases aligning to TRBD1. With V trimmed by 4 bases and J by 1 base, 5 bases remained unmatched. The CDR3 has 16 residues. Germline assignment: CDR1 KGHSH and CDR2 LQKENI. CDR3 nucleotide sequence: TGTGCCAGCTCACTCACGACAGGGGGGAGCAATCAGCCCCAGCATTTT. Translation: CASSLTTGGSNQPQHF.

This clone was seen more than once but under ten times. The chain is built from TRBV6-1 and TRBJ1-5; the D gene is possibly TRBD1 (5 bases). The CDR3 spans 15 residues. CDR1 is MNHNS, CDR2 SASEGT, per germline. Trimming removed 7 bases at V and 4 bases at J, with 17 bases between. The chain's CDR3 is CASTIPSGSNQPQHF. CDR3 sequence (DNA): TGTGCCAGCACCATACCGTCAGGGTCGAATCAGCCCCAGCATTTT.

A few counts support this clone. V is TRBV5-1 and J is TRBJ1-1; D may be TRBD1 (5 bases). Germline lookup yields CDR1 SGHRS and CDR2 YFSETQ. Trimming took 4 bases from V and 1 from J, leaving 14 bases between them. CDR3 length: 15 amino acids. CDR3 bases: TGCGCCAGCAGCCCACCCGGGACTTCGAACACTGAAGCTTTCTTT. Encoded protein: CASSPPGTSNTEAFF.

The V gene is TRBV29-1, the J gene TRBJ1-3, with 11 positions matching TRBD1. The CDR3 has 14 amino acids. V gave up 7 bases and J gave up 1 base; unmatched junction bases: 3. Looked up from germline, CDR1 is SQVTM and CDR2 is ANQGSEA. CDR3 sequence: CSGTGGASGNTIYF. CDR3 DNA: TGCAGCGGGACAGGGGGCGCATCTGGAAACACCATATATTTT.

The chain links TRBV7-2 to TRBJ2-3; no clear D gene. There are 13 residues in the CDR3. V was shortened by 4 bases and J by 5 bases, with 10 bases between the two germline ends. Germline assignment: CDR1 SGHTA and CDR2 FQGNSA. The chain's CDR3 is CASSSSGRDTQYF. The DNA for the CDR3 is TGTGCCAGCAGCTCGTCGGGTAGAGATACGCAGTATTTT. The complete variable domain, with remaining parts taken from reference TRBV7-2 and TRBJ2-3, reads GAGVSQSPSNKVTEKGKDVELRCDPISGHTALYWYRQSLGQGLEFLIYFQGNSAPDKSGLPSDRFSAERTGGSVSTLTIQRTQQEDSAVYLCASSSSGRDTQYFGPGTRLTVL.

V gene TRBV14 combines with J gene TRBJ1-1; possibly TRBD1 for D (6 bases). The CDR3 extends over 14 amino acids. Trimming left V 4 bases short and J 8 bases short, with 17 bases between. Germline CDR1 SGHDN, CDR2 FVKESK. The CDR3 reads CASSPVRGGGEAFF. CDR3 DNA: TGTGCCAGCAGCCCCGTCAGGGGCGGTGGGGAAGCTTTCTTT. Combining the CDR3 with reference TRBV14 and TRBJ1-1 gives the whole variable domain EAGVTQFPSHSVIEKGQTVTLRCDPISGHDNLYWYRRVMGKEIKFLLHFVKESKQDESGMPNNRFLAERTGGTYSTLKVQPAELEDSGVYFCASSPVRGGGEAFFGQGTRLTVV.

Only a few counts were recorded for this clone. The chain couples TRBV5-1 to TRBJ2-3; perhaps TRBD2 as D (5 bases). Germline CDR1 reads SGHRS; CDR2 reads YFSETQ. The V end lost 0 bases, the J end lost 6 bases, and 8 bases lay between the germline ends. The CDR3 contains 13 residues. CDR3 loop: CASSLDTGDTQYF. The CDR3 DNA is TGCGCCAGCAGCTTGGATACGGGGGATACGCAGTATTTT.

CDR3 DNA: TGTGCCAGCAGTTCCCCTTCCGGGCGCGATTCACCCCTCCACTTT. Protein sequence: CASSSPSGRDSPLHF. This chain joins TRBV27 and TRBJ1-6; no reliable D call. V lost 4 bases, J lost 8 bases, and 15 bases lay in between. This CDR3 is 15 amino acids long. Looked up from germline, CDR1 is MNHEY and CDR2 is SMNVEV (reference sequence).

This rearrangement joins TRBV5-6 to TRBJ2-5; 9 bases fit TRBD1. The DNA end lines up better with TRBJ2-7; the J call may be wrong. Germline V gives CDR1 SGHDT, CDR2 YYEEEE. CDR3 size: 15 residues. CDR3 nucleotides: TGTGCCAGCAGCACAGGGACAGGGCGGGGCTACGAGCAGTACTTC. It encodes CASSTGTGRGYEQYF.

V gene TRBV18 combines with J gene TRBJ1-1, with D hard to call. Germline V gene data show CDR1 as KGHSH and CDR2 as LQKENI. V lost 2 bases to trimming and J lost 5 bases, with 9 bases between them. The CDR3 spans 13 residues. CDR3 in DNA: TGTGCCAGCTCACCAAACGGACTGACTGAAGCTTTCTTT. Residues: CASSPNGLTEAFF.

The genes are TRBV5-4 and TRBJ2-7; 7 bases line up with TRBD1. Trimming cost V 4 bases and J 4 bases; bases outside gene matches: 11. This CDR3 has 15 residues. Germline CDR1 SGHNT, CDR2 YYREEE (reference sequence). The CDR3 region is CASSQKTGEKYEQYF. CDR3 nucleotide sequence: TGTGCCAGCAGCCAAAAAACAGGGGAGAAGTACGAGCAGTACTTC.

The chain recombines TRBV7-2 with TRBJ2-3; perhaps TRBD1 as D (6 bases). Trimming pared 4 bases from V and 3 bases from J, leaving 17 bases between. Germline assignment: CDR1 SGHTA and CDR2 FQGNSA. CDR3 length: 16 amino acids. This CDR3 is CASSSPGALGTDTQYF. The CDR3 DNA reads TGTGCCAGCAGCTCGCCAGGGGCTTTGGGGACAGATACGCAGTATTTT.

The chain combines TRBV7-6 with TRBJ2-3, with 15 bases identical to TRBD2. The CDR3 is 18 residues long. Germline CDR1 is SGHVS and CDR2 is FNYEAQ. Unmatched junction bases numbered 2, after V lost 1 base and J lost 0 bases. CDR3 residues: CASSLGTSGGGSTDTQYF. The CDR3 nucleotides are TGTGCCAGCAGCTTAGGGACTAGCGGGGGGGGAAGCACAGATACGCAGTATTTT. The variable domain in full, with the rest retrieved from reference TRBV7-6 and TRBJ2-3, is GAGVSQSPRYKVTKRGQDVALRCDPISGHVSLYWYRQALGQGPEFLTYFNYEAQQDKSGLPNDRFSAERPEGSISTLTIQRTEQRDSAMYRCASSLGTSGGGSTDTQYFGPGTRLTVL.

V and J are TRBV9 and TRBJ1-2; D is uncertain. The CDR3 is 15 amino acids. Germline loops: CDR1 SGDLS, CDR2 YYNGEE. V was clipped by 0 bases and J by 3 bases, with 12 bases between them. The CDR3, as DNA: TGTGCCAGCAGCGTAGCTACGCTCGGGGACTATGGCTACACCTTC. Amino acid sequence: CASSVATLGDYGYTF.

This chain joins TRBV27 and TRBJ1-5; possibly TRBD1 for D (5 bases). The CDR3 contains 13 residues. Germline CDR1 and CDR2: MNHEY and SMNVEV (reference sequence). Trimming removed 6 bases from V and 4 bases from J, with 10 bases in between. Here the CDR3 DNA reads TGTGCCAGCAGCGGACAAGGGAATCAGCCCCAGCATTTT. Its translation: CASSGQGNQPQHF.

CDR3: CASRPQISTGTNEKLFF. The CDR3 DNA reads as TGTGCCAGCCGACCTCAGATCTCGACGGGAACTAATGAAAAACTGTTTTTT. The gene calls are TRBV7-2 and TRBJ1-4, with D unclear. CDR3 length: 17 residues. The V and J ends lost 8 bases and 1 base respectively, with 20 bases between them. CDR1 is SGHTA, CDR2 FQGNSA, per germline.

The rearrangement links TRBV18 to TRBJ1-2; the D gene is possibly TRBD1 (6 bases). The CDR3 sequence is 12 residues long. The V end lost 5 bases, the J end lost 8 bases, and 12 bases lay between the germline ends. The germline CDR1 and CDR2 sequences are KGHSH and LQKENI. The chain's CDR3 is CASSTVTGGYTF. CDR3 nucleotide sequence: TGTGCCAGCTCAACTGTGACAGGAGGCTACACCTTC. The full variable domain, completed using reference TRBV18 and TRBJ1-2, is NAGVMQNPRHLVRRRGQEARLRCSPMKGHSHVYWYRQLPEEGLKFMVYLQKENIIDESGMPKERFSAEFPKEGPSILRIQQVVRGDSAAYFCASSTVTGGYTFGSGTRLTVV.

This chain uses TRBV14 with TRBJ1-3; D is unclear. The CDR3 runs to 18 residues. Trimming removed 0 bases at V and 1 base at J, with 16 bases between. Germline V gene sequence: CDR1 SGHDN, CDR2 FVKESK. The CDR3 nucleotides are TGTGCCAGCAGCCAAGATGTGGGGAGGCGTTGGTCTGGAAACACCATATATTTT. Translating it yields CASSQDVGRRWSGNTIYF. The variable domain in full, with the rest retrieved from reference TRBV14 and TRBJ1-3, is EAGVTQFPSHSVIEKGQTVTLRCDPISGHDNLYWYRRVMGKEIKFLLHFVKESKQDESGMPNNRFLAERTGGTYSTLKVQPAELEDSGVYFCASSQDVGRRWSGNTIYFGEGSWLTVV.

J is TRBJ1-5 and V is TRBV5-1, with a possible D match to TRBD1 (5 bases). V gave up 1 base and J gave up 8 bases, with 16 bases separating them. The CDR3 spans 15 residues. The V gene's germline CDR1 is SGHRS and CDR2 YFSETQ. CDR3 residues: CASSLTYGSGEPQHF. The CDR3 DNA reads TGCGCCAGCAGCTTGACCTACGGCTCGGGGGAGCCCCAGCATTTT.

The chain recombines TRBV5-1 with TRBJ2-5; D not resolved. The end of the DNA fits TRBJ2-7 better, so the J call may be wrong. This CDR3 spans 13 amino acids. CDR1 and CDR2 from the germline V gene are SGHRS and YFSETQ. The CDR3 sequence: CASSLVADYEQYF. In nucleotides, the CDR3 is TGCGCCAGCAGCTTGGTGGCAGACTACGAGCAGTACTTC.

The chain combines TRBV5-1 with TRBJ2-1; no firm D call. V was shortened by 3 bases and J by 9 bases, with 13 bases between the two germline ends. CDR3 length: 13 residues. The germline gives CDR1 SGHRS, CDR2 YFSETQ. CDR3 residues: CASSSLSPAEQFF. Written as DNA, the CDR3 is TGCGCCAGCAGCTCACTTTCACCAGCTGAGCAGTTCTTC.

V gene TRBV6-5 combines with J gene TRBJ1-2; no clear D. Per the germline V gene, CDR1 is MNHEY and CDR2 is SVGAGI. The CDR3 sequence is 13 residues long. V lost 2 bases and J 8 bases, leaving 12 bases between the germline ends. The CDR3 nucleotides are TGTGCCAGCAGTTACGACCGCACCGGGGGCTACACCTTC. Translated, it gives CASSYDRTGGYTF.

The V and J genes are TRBV6-1 and TRBJ2-1; perhaps TRBD1 as D (5 bases). V lost 5 bases, J lost 8 bases, and 19 bases lay in between. Germline V gene lookup returns CDR1 MNHNS and CDR2 SASEGT. CDR3 length: 15 residues. The CDR3 loop is CASSLLGRFWDEQFF. CDR3 sequence (DNA): TGTGCCAGCAGTCTGCTGGGGCGGTTCTGGGATGAGCAGTTCTTC.

This clone turned up a few times. The genes are TRBV5-8 and TRBJ1-5; D gene ambiguous. The V gene lost 4 bases and the J gene lost 7 bases, with 15 bases spanning the gap. Germline V gives CDR1 SGHTS, CDR2 YDEGEE. This CDR3 has 14 residues. CDR3 in DNA: TGTGCCAGCAGCGACAACAGATATGGGCAGCCCCAGCATTTT. It translates to CASSDNRYGQPQHF.

This clone was counted a few times. V usage is TRBV7-9 and J usage is TRBJ2-3; 9 bases agree with TRBD2. Looked up from germline, CDR1 is SEHNR and CDR2 is FQNEAQ (reference sequence). The CDR3 contains 15 residues. Trimming at V came to 8 bases and at J to 1 base, leaving 7 bases not matched to a gene. The CDR3 reads CASDAVAGGTDTQYF. CDR3 coding DNA: TGTGCCAGCGACGCAGTAGCGGGGGGCACAGATACGCAGTATTTT.

The chain uses TRBV5-6 and TRBJ1-1; D call uncertain. Germline lookup yields CDR1 SGHDT and CDR2 YYEEEE. The CDR3 spans 14 residues. Trimming pared 4 bases from V and 4 bases from J, leaving 14 bases between. CDR3 bases: TGTGCCAGCAGCACGGCGTGGTCGGGCACTGAAGCTTTCTTT. Its protein product is CASSTAWSGTEAFF.

This rearrangement joins TRBV5-1 to TRBJ2-5; 9 nucleotides match TRBD2. Germline CDR1 SGHRS, CDR2 YFSETQ. This CDR3 region has 16 residues. V shed 4 bases, J shed 2 bases, and the junction held 9 bases outside the gene matches. DNA for the CDR3: TGCGCCAGCAGCCAGTACCCAGCGGGGGGACAAGAGACCCAGTACTTC. It encodes CASSQYPAGGQETQYF.